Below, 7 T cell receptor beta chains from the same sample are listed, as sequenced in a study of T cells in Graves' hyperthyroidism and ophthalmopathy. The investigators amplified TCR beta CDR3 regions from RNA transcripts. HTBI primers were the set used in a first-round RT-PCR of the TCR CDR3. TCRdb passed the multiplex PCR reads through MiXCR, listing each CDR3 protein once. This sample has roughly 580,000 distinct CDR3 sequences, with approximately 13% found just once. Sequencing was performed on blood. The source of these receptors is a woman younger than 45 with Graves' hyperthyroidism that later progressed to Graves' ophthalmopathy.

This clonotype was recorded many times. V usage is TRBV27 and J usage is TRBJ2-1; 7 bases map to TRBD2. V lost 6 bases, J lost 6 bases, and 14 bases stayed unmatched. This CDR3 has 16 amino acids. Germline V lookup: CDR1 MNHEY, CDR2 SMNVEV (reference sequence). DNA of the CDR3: TGTGCCAGCAGCTGGGAGCGGGGAGATGAGTCCAATGAGCAGTTCTTC. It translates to CASSWERGDESNEQFF.

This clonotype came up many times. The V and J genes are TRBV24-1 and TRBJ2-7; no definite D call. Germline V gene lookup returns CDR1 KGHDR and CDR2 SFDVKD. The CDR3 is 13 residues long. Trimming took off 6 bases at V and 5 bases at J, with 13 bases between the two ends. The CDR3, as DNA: TGTGCCACCAGTAGGGCAGGTGGCCACGAGCAGTACTTC. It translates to CATSRAGGHEQYF.

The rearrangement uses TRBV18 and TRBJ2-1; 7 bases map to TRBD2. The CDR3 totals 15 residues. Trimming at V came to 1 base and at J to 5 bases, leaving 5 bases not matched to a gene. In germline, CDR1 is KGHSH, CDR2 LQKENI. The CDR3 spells CASSPLLGRDNEQFF. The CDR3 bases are TGTGCCAGCTCACCACTATTGGGGAGGGACAATGAGCAGTTCTTC.

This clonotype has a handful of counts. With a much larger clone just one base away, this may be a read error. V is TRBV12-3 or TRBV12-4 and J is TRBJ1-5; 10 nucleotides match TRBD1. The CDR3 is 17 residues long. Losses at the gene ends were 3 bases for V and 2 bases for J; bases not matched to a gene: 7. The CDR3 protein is CASSFGGGTGGNQPQHF. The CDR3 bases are TGTGCCAGCAGTTTTGGGGGGGGGACAGGGGGCAATCAGCCCCAGCATTTT.

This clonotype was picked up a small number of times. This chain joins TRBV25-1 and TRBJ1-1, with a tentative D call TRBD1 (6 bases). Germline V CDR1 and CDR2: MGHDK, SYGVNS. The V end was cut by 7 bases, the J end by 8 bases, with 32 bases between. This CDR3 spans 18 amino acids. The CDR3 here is CASTECPPPRQRRGEAFF. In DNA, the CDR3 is TGTGCCAGCACCGAATGCCCGCCTCCGAGACAGCGAAGGGGGGAAGCTTTCTTT.

For the CDR3, the DNA is TGTGCTAGTGGTTTGTTCTCCGGGACAAACCAAGAGACCCAGTACTTC. This codes for CASGLFSGTNQETQYF. This chain connects TRBV12-5 to TRBJ2-5, with a possible D match to TRBD1 (6 bases). Deletions cut 2 bases from V and 0 bases from J, with 13 bases between. The CDR3 is 16 residues long. Germline V lookup: CDR1 LGHNT, CDR2 FRNRAP.

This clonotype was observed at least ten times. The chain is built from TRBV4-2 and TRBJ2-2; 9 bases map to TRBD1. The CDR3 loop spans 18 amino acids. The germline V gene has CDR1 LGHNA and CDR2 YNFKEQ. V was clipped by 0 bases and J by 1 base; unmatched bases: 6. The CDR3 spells CASSQEASDRGNTGELFF. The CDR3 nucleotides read TGTGCCAGCAGCCAAGAAGCCTCGGACAGGGGGAACACCGGGGAGCTGTTTTTT.